This TCR beta chain was identified in a study of blood T cells in healthy people across ages. The authors extracted at least 5 micrograms of total RNA per sample. The CDR3 runs to 15 residues. Looked up from germline, CDR1 is SGHTA and CDR2 is FQGNSA. The ends were cut back, 5 bases at V and 2 bases at J, with 15 bases in the middle. PCR was performed a second time for roughly 6 to 12 cycles using a sample-barcoded 5' primer and a J-beta primer mix. TCRdb recomputed calls from the 5' RACE reads with MiXCR, one row per CDR3 protein. The repertoire has 1.5 million to 2 million distinct CDR3 sequences, about 50% of them found once; the top ten carry more than 2%.

J is TRBJ1-2 and V is TRBV7-2; D gene ambiguous. The sequenced material came from blood. The clonotype comes from a woman in her thirties or forties in good health. The CDR3 loop reads CASSPTSGRNYGYTF. For the CDR3, the DNA is TGTGCCAGCAGCCCAACCTCCGGACGGAACTATGGCTACACCTTC.